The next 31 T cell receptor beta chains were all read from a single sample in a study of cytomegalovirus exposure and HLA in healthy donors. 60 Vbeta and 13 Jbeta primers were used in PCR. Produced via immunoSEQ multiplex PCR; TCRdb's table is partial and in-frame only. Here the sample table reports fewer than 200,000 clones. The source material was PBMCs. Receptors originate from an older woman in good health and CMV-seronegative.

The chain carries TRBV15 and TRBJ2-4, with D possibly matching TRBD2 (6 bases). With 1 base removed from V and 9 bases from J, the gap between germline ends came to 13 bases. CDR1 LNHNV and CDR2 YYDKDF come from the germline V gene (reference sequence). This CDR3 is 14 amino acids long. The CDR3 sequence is CATSRAGEVVIQYF. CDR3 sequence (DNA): TGTGCCACCAGCAGAGCGGGAGAGGTTGTCATTCAGTACTTC.

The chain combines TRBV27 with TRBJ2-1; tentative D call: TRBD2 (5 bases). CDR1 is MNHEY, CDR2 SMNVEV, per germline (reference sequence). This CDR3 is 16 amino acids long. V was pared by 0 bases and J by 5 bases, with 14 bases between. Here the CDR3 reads CASSLSRGYEDNEQFF. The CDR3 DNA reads TGTGCCAGCAGTTTATCTCGGGGATACGAGGACAATGAGCAGTTCTTC.

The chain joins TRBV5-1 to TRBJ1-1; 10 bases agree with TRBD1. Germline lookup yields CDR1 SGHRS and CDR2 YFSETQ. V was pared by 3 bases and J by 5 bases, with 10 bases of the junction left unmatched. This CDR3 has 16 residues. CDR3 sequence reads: CASSSYRQGARTEAFF. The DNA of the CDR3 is TGCGCCAGCAGCTCCTACCGACAGGGGGCAAGAACTGAAGCTTTCTTT.

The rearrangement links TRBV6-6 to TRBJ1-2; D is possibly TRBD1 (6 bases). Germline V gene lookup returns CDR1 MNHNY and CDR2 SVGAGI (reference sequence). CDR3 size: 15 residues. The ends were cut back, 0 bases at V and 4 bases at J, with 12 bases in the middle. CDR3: CASSYSRGTTYGYTF. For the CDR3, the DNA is TGTGCCAGCAGTTACTCCCGAGGGACAACCTATGGCTACACCTTC.

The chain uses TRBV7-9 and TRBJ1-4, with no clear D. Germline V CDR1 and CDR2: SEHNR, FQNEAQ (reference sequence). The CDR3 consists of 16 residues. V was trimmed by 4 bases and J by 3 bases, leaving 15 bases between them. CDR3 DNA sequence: TGTGCCAGCAGCTCTCGAGGTATAACGCCTAATGAAAAACTGTTTTTT. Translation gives CASSSRGITPNEKLFF.

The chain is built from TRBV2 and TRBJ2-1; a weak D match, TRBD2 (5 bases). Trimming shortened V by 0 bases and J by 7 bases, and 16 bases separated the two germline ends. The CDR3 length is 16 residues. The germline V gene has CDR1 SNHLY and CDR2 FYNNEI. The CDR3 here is CASSEARARTGNEQFF. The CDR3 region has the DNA TGTGCCAGCAGTGAAGCGAGGGCAAGGACGGGAAATGAGCAGTTCTTC.

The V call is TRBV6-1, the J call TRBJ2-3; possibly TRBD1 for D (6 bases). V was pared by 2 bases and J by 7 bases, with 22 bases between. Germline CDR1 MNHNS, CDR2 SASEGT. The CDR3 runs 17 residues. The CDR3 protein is CASSEYRPGQIVNTQYF. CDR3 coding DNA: TGTGCCAGCAGTGAATATCGTCCTGGACAGATCGTGAATACGCAGTATTTT.

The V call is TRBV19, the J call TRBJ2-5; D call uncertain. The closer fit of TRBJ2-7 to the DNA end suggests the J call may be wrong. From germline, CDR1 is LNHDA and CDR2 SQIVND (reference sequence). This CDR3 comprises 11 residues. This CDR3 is CASSSDYEQYF. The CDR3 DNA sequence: TGTGCCAGTAGTTCTGATTACGAGCAGTACTTC.

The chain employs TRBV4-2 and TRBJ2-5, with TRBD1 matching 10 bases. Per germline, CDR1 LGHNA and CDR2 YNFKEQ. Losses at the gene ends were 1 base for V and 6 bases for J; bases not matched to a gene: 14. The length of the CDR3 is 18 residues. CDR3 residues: CASSQVALGDRGRKTQYF. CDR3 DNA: TGTGCCAGCAGCCAAGTCGCCTTAGGGGACAGGGGCAGAAAGACCCAGTACTTC.

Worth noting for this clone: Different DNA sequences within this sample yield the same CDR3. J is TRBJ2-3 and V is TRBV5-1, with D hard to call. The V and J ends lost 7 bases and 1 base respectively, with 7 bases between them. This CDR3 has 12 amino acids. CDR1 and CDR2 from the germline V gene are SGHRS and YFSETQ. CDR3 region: CASFEGTDTQYF. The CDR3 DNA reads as TGCGCCAGCTTCGAGGGCACAGATACGCAGTATTTT. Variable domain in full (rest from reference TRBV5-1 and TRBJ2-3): KAGVTQTPRYLIKTRGQQVTLSCSPISGHRSVSWYQQTPGQGLQFLFEYFSETQRNKGNFPGRFSGRQFSNSRSEMNVSTLELGDSALYLCASFEGTDTQYFGPGTRLTVL.

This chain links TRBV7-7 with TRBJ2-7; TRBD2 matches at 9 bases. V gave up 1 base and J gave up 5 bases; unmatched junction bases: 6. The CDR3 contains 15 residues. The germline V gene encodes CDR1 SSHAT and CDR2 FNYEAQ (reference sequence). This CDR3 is CASSLGPSGANEQYF. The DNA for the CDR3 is TGTGCCAGCAGCTTAGGCCCTAGCGGGGCAAACGAGCAGTACTTC.

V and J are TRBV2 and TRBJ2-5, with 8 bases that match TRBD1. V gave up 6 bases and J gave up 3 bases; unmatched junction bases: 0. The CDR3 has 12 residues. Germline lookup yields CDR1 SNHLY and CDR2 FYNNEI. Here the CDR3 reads CASRDREETQYF. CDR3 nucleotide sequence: TGTGCCAGCAGGGACAGGGAAGAGACCCAGTACTTC.

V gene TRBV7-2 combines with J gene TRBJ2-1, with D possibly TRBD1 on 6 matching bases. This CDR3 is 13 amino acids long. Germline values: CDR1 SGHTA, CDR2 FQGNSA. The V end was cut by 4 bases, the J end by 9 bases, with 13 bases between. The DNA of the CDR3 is TGTGCCAGCAGCTCGGACAGAACGGGTGAGCAGTTCTTC. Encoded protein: CASSSDRTGEQFF. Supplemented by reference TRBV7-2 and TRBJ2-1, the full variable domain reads GAGVSQSPSNKVTEKGKDVELRCDPISGHTALYWYRQSLGQGLEFLIYFQGNSAPDKSGLPSDRFSAERTGGSVSTLTIQRTQQEDSAVYLCASSSDRTGEQFFGPGTRLTVL.

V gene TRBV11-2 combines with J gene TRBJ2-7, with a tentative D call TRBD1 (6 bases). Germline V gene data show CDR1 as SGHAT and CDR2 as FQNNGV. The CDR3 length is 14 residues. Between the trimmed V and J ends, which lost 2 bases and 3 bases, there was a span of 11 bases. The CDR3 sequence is CASSLNQGRYEQYF. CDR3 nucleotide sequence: TGTGCCAGCAGCTTAAATCAGGGGCGCTACGAGCAGTACTTC.

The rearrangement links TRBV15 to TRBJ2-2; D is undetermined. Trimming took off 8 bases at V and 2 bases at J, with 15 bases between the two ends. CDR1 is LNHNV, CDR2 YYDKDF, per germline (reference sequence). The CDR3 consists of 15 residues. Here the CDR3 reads CATASEAPNTGELFF. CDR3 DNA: TGTGCCACCGCTTCAGAGGCCCCAAACACCGGGGAGCTGTTTTTT.

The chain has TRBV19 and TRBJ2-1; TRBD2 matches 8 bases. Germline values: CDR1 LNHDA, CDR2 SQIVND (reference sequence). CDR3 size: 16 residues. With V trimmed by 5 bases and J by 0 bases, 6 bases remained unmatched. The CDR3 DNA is TGTGCCAGTAGTGGACCGAGCGGGAGCTCCTACAATGAGCAGTTCTTC. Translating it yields CASSGPSGSSYNEQFF. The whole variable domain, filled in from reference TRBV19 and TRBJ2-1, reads DGGITQSPKYLFRKEGQNVTLSCEQNLNHDAMYWYRQDPGQGLRLIYYSQIVNDFQKGDIAEGYSVSREKKESFPLTVTSAQKNPTAFYLCASSGPSGSSYNEQFFGPGTRLTVL.

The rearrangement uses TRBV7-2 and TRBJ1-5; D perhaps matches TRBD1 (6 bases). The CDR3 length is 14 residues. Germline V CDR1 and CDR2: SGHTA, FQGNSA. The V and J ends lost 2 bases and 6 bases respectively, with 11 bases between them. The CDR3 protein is CASSLQGKGQPQHF. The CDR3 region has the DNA TGTGCCAGCAGCTTACAGGGGAAGGGTCAGCCCCAGCATTTT.

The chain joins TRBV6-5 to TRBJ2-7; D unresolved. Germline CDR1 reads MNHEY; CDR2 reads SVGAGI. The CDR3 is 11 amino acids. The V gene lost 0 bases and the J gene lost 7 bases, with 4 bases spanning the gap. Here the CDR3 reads CASSYSREQYF. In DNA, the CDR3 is TGTGCCAGCAGTTACTCGAGGGAGCAGTACTTC.

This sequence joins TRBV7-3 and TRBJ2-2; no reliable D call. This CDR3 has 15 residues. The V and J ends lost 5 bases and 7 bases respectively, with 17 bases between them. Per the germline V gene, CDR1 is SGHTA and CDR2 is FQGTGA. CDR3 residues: CASSVSRSQVGELFF. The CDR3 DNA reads TGTGCCAGCAGCGTTAGTCGGTCGCAAGTCGGGGAGCTGTTTTTT.

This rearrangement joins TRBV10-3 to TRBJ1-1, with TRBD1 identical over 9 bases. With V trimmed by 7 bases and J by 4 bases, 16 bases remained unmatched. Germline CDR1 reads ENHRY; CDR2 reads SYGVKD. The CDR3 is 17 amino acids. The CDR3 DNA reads TGTGCCATCAACCCGATGGACAGGGGAGATTTTTTCACTGAAGCTTTCTTT. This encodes CAINPMDRGDFFTEAFF.

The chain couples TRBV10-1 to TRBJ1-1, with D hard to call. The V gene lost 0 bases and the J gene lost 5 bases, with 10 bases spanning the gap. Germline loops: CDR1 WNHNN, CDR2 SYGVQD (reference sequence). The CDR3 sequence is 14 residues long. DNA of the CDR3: TGCGCCAGCAGTGAGTCAGGCAGGCTAACTGAAGCTTTCTTT. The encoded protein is CASSESGRLTEAFF.

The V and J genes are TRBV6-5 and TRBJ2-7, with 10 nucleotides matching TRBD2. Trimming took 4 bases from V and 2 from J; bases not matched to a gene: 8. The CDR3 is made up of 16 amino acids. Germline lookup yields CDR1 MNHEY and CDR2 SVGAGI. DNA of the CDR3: TGTGCCAGCAGTTCGGTCAGCGGGAGGGGAACCTACGAGCAGTACTTC. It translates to CASSSVSGRGTYEQYF.

Here the CDR3 reads CASSSRDRGTYEQYF. In DNA form, the CDR3 reads TGTGCCAGTAGTAGCCGGGACAGGGGAACCTACGAGCAGTACTTC. The chain combines TRBV19 with TRBJ2-7; 10 positions match TRBD1. Germline CDR1 and CDR2: LNHDA and SQIVND (reference sequence). The CDR3 is 15 residues long. V lost 4 bases and J lost 2; bases outside the gene matches: 5.

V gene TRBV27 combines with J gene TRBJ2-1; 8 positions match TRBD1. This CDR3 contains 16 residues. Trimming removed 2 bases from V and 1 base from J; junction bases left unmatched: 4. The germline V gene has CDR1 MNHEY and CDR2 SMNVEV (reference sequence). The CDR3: CASSLRTGGSYNEQFF. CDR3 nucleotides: TGTGCCAGCAGTTTACGTACAGGGGGGTCCTACAATGAGCAGTTCTTC.

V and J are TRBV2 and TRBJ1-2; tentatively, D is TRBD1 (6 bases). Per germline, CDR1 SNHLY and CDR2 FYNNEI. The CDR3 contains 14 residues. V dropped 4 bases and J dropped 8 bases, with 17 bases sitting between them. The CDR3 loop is CASSVAGAQGGYTF. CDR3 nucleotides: TGTGCCAGCAGTGTAGCGGGGGCCCAGGGAGGCTACACCTTC. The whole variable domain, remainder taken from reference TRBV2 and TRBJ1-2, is EPEVTQTPSHQVTQMGQEVILRCVPISNHLYFYWYRQILGQKVEFLVSFYNNEISEKSEIFDDQFSVERPDGSNFTLKIRSTKLEDSAMYFCASSVAGAQGGYTFGSGTRLTVV.

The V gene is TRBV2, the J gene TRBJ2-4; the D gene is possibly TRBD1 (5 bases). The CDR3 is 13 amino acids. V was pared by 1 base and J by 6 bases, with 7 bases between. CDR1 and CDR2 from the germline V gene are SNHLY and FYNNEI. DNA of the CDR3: TGTGCCAGCAGTGAAGAGACAGTAAACATTCAGTACTTC. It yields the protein CASSEETVNIQYF.

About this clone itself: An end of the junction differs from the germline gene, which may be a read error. For the CDR3, the DNA is TGTGCCAGCACTGAACGGAGGGAACTTTACAATGAGCAGTTCTTC. It is translated as CASTERRELYNEQFF. The rearrangement joins TRBV2 to TRBJ2-1; D may be TRBD2 (6 bases). The CDR3 is 15 amino acids. Germline loops: CDR1 SNHLY, CDR2 FYNNEI.

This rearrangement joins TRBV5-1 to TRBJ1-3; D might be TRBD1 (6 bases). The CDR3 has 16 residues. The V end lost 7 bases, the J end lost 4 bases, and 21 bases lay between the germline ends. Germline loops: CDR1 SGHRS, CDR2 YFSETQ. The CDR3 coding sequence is TGCGCCAGCGCAAGGATGCAAGGGGGTTCGGGAAACACCATATATTTT. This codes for CASARMQGGSGNTIYF. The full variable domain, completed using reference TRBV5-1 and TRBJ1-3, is KAGVTQTPRYLIKTRGQQVTLSCSPISGHRSVSWYQQTPGQGLQFLFEYFSETQRNKGNFPGRFSGRQFSNSRSEMNVSTLELGDSALYLCASARMQGGSGNTIYFGEGSWLTVV.

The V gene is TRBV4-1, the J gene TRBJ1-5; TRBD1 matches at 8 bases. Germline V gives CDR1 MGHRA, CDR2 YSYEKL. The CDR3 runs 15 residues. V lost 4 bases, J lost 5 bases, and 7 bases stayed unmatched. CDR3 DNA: TGCGCCAGCAGCCGGCAGGGGGCTGGGGATCAGCCCCAGCATTTT. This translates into CASSRQGAGDQPQHF.

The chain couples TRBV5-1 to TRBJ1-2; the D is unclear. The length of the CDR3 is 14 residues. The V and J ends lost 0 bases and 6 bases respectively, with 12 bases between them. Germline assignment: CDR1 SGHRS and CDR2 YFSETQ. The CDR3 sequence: CASSLGHKEDGYTF. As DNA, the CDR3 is TGCGCCAGCAGCTTGGGTCACAAAGAAGATGGCTACACCTTC. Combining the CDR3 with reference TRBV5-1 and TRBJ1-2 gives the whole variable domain KAGVTQTPRYLIKTRGQQVTLSCSPISGHRSVSWYQQTPGQGLQFLFEYFSETQRNKGNFPGRFSGRQFSNSRSEMNVSTLELGDSALYLCASSLGHKEDGYTFGSGTRLTVV.

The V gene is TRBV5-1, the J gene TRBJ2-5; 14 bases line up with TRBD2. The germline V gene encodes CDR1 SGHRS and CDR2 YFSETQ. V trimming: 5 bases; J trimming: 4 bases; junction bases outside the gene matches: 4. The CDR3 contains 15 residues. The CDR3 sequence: CASSVGTSGGETQYF. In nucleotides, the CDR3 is TGCGCCAGCAGTGTCGGGACTAGCGGGGGAGAGACCCAGTACTTC.